The rows below give T cell receptor beta chains drawn from one sample of a study of shared clonotypes between healthy human individuals. Data came from immunoSEQ multiplex PCR; TCRdb stores just in-frame clones and leaves some out. The table shows 2 million or so clones, with 90% to 95% occurring only once. Sequenced sample: naive CD4+ T cells sorted from blood. These receptors all come from a man between 18 and 29 years old in good health. Both conserved end residues are part of each CDR3. The D gene is left open where the match is weak. A clone size is listed for some rows: how often the clone was seen (once, few, many), or a class if it is expanded.

cdr3_nt cdr3_aa cdr3_length v_call clone_size j_call d_call
TGTGCCAGCAGATCCCCGACAGGAGCGGGAAACACCATATATTTT CASRSPTGAGNTIYF 15 TRBV6-1 - TRBJ1-3 -
TGTGCCAGCAGCGCCCATGTAGACAGGTCTATCGGCTACACCTTC CASSAHVDRSIGYTF 15 TRBV9 once TRBJ1-2 -
TGTGCCAGTTCCCCCGAAGATGGGACCGGGGAGCTGTTTTTT CASSPEDGTGELFF 14 TRBV19 - TRBJ2-2 -
TGTGCCAGTAGAGAGACAGGGACCCACGAGCAGTACTTC CASRETGTHEQYF 13 TRBV19 - TRBJ2-7 TRBD1
TGTGCCAGCAGTGATATGCGGTCTGGGGCCAACGTCCTGACTTTC CASSDMRSGANVLTF 15 TRBV2 - TRBJ2-6 -
TGTGCCAGCAGCTTCCTAGCGGGAGTAGCCTACGAGCAGTACTTC CASSFLAGVAYEQYF 15 TRBV7-2 - TRBJ2-7 TRBD2
TGTGCCAGCAGCTCATCCCTGGGGATGAACACTGAAGCTTTCTTT CASSSSLGMNTEAFF 15 TRBV7-2 - TRBJ1-1 -
TGTGCCAGCGGGGCCTTACCGGGAGTCGAGGAGACCCAGTACTTC CASGALPGVEETQYF 15 TRBV5-6 - TRBJ2-5 -
TGCAGCGTTAAGTCCAGCCAAGAGACCCAGTACTTC CSVKSSQETQYF 12 TRBV29-1 - TRBJ2-5 -
TGTGCCAGCTCACGGGGGGGCTTTGAAAAACTGTTTTTT CASSRGGFEKLFF 13 TRBV18 - TRBJ1-4 -
TGCGCCAGCAGCTTAGATACCGAGGGGGTAGCTTTCTTT CASSLDTEGVAFF 13 TRBV5-1 - TRBJ1-1 -
TGTGCCAGCAGTGAAGCGCTTGGGAGCTCCTATAATTCACCCCTCCACTTT CASSEALGSSYNSPLHF 17 TRBV2 - TRBJ1-6 -
TGTGCCAGTACCTCCGGGACAGGGTCAGTAGAGACCCAGTACTTC CASTSGTGSVETQYF 15 TRBV2 once TRBJ2-5 TRBD1
TGTGCCAGCTCACCATCGGACAGGGGTTCCGAGCAGTACTTC CASSPSDRGSEQYF 14 TRBV18 once TRBJ2-7 TRBD1
TGCAGTGCTAGGGACATCTATGAGCAGTTCTTC CSARDIYEQFF 11 TRBV20-1 - TRBJ2-1 -
TGTGCCAGCAGCCAATTTACAACTAATGAAAAACTGTTTTTT CASSQFTTNEKLFF 14 TRBV5-6 - TRBJ1-4 -
TGTGCCAGCAGCTCAATTTCAAGGACAGGGGGCGAAAAACTGTTTTTT CASSSISRTGGEKLFF 16 TRBV7-9 once TRBJ1-4 TRBD1
TGTGCCAGCTCACCACCGACAGGGGGGGGAATGAGGAAAAACATTCAGTACTTC CASSPPTGGGMRKNIQYF 18 TRBV18 once TRBJ2-4 TRBD1
TGTGCCAGCAGTGATAGGGGGTTAAACAATGAGCAGTTCTTC CASSDRGLNNEQFF 14 TRBV6-1 - TRBJ2-1 -
TGCGCCAGCAGCTTGGGATTTAAGGACACTGAAGCTTTCTTT CASSLGFKDTEAFF 14 TRBV5-1 - TRBJ1-1 -
TGTGCCAGCAGTTACGCAGCTGACTCCTACGAGCAGTACTTC CASSYAADSYEQYF 14 TRBV6-6 - TRBJ2-7 -
TGTGCCAGCAGCTTAGGAAGGGCGGGAGAGACCGGGGAGCTGTTTTTT CASSLGRAGETGELFF 16 TRBV7-2 - TRBJ2-2 TRBD2
TGTGCCATCAGTCCCTCAGTCATGAACACTGAAGCTTTCTTT CAISPSVMNTEAFF 14 TRBV10-3 - TRBJ1-1 -
TGTGCCAGCAGCGAGAAGCATACTGTTGGGACCCAGTACTTC CASSEKHTVGTQYF 14 TRBV6-1 - TRBJ2-5 -
TGTGCCACCAGCAGCCGGAGGGGCTCGAACACTGAAGCTTTCTTT CATSSRRGSNTEAFF 15 TRBV15 - TRBJ1-1 -